This entry lists 20 T cell receptor beta chains sequenced from one sample in a study of cytomegalovirus exposure and HLA in healthy donors. Amplification used 60 Vbeta primers and 13 Jbeta primers. Generated by immunoSEQ multiplex PCR, the TCRdb table keeps only in-frame clones and is missing some. The repertoire holds 110,000 or so clones, with 76% as singletons. The sample comprised PBMCs. The receptors originated from a man between 45 and 60 years old in good health and CMV-seropositive.

DNA of the CDR3: TGTGCCAGCAGCCCTAGCGGGAGTAATCCCTACGAGCAGTACTTC. It encodes CASSPSGSNPYEQYF. The V call is TRBV27, the J call TRBJ2-7; 10 bases line up with TRBD2. The CDR3 is 15 amino acids. Trimming took 6 bases from V and 2 from J; bases not matched to a gene: 7. Germline V lookup: CDR1 MNHEY, CDR2 SMNVEV (reference sequence).

Points on this clone: The sample carries other DNA sequences with the same CDR3. This sequence joins TRBV5-1 and TRBJ2-1; 12 nucleotides line up with TRBD2. V dropped 4 bases and J dropped 7; count of bases not matched to a gene: 6. Germline V gene data show CDR1 as SGHRS and CDR2 as YFSETQ. CDR3 length: 15 amino acids. The CDR3 here is CASSLTSGGGNEQFF. As DNA, the CDR3 is TGCGCCAGCAGCCTGACTAGCGGGGGAGGTAATGAGCAGTTCTTC.

This chain links TRBV2 with TRBJ2-3; 10 nucleotides line up with TRBD2. V lost 8 bases and J lost 2; bases outside the gene matches: 10. CDR1 is SNHLY and CDR2 is FYNNEI in the germline V gene. The CDR3 length is 16 residues. The CDR3 region has the DNA TGTGCCAGCGGATACTTAGCGGGGGGCCCCACAGATACGCAGTATTTT. Its protein is CASGYLAGGPTDTQYF.

The V and J genes are TRBV19 and TRBJ2-1, with 8 bases matching TRBD1. Per germline, CDR1 LNHDA and CDR2 SQIVND (reference sequence). J gave up 1 base and V 5 bases, and 7 bases lay outside the gene matches. This CDR3 contains 16 residues. Written as DNA, the CDR3 is TGTGCCAGTAGTGACTGGGACAGGCCTTCCTACAATGAGCAGTTCTTC. It is translated as CASSDWDRPSYNEQFF.

CDR3 in amino acids: CASSSIHEWREGSYEQYF. Here the CDR3 DNA reads TGTGCCAGCAGTTCGATCCATGAATGGCGGGAGGGTTCCTACGAGCAGTACTTC. The chain links TRBV28 to TRBJ2-7, with 9 nucleotides matching TRBD2. The CDR3 is made up of 18 amino acids. V was clipped by 4 bases and J by 1 base; unmatched bases: 14. The germline gives CDR1 MDHEN, CDR2 SYDVKM.

The rearrangement uses TRBV7-2 and TRBJ1-2; D unclear. The CDR3 has 13 residues. CDR1 and CDR2 from the germline V gene are SGHTA and FQGNSA. V shed 4 bases and J shed 7 bases, with 13 bases lying between them. CDR3 nucleotides: TGTGCCAGCAGCTCACTCTCGCGGGGTGGCTACACCTTC. It codes for CASSSLSRGGYTF.

Concerning this clone: Sequence at one end of the junction differs from germline and may be a read error. This sample includes further DNA sequences coding for the same CDR3. CDR3 sequence (DNA): TGTGCTAGTGGTTCGTTTGGACAGATGAACACTGAAGCTTTCTTC. Amino acids: CASGSFGQMNTEAFF. This chain connects TRBV12-5 to TRBJ1-1, with D possibly matching TRBD1 (6 bases). Germline loops: CDR1 LGHNT, CDR2 FRNRAP. This CDR3 spans 15 amino acids.

The chain links TRBV4-1 to TRBJ1-5; 8 positions match TRBD1. V shed 5 bases, J shed 5 bases, and the junction held 14 bases outside the gene matches. CDR1 MGHRA and CDR2 YSYEKL come from the germline V gene. CDR3 size: 17 residues. CDR3 DNA sequence: TGCGCCAGCAGCGTTTCAACAGGGGGGACGAGGGATCAGCCCCAGCATTTT. Translation: CASSVSTGGTRDQPQHF.

The V and J genes are TRBV9 and TRBJ2-7; TRBD1 might be the D (7 bases). CDR3 length equals 16 residues. V gave up 0 bases and J gave up 3 bases, with 16 bases separating them. Germline CDR1 SGDLS, CDR2 YYNGEE. The CDR3 DNA reads TGTGCCAGCAGCGTAGGGCGGGACAGTACGAGCTACGAGCAGTACTTC. Translation: CASSVGRDSTSYEQYF.

The table lists this clone with a few counts. The chain links TRBV25-1 to TRBJ2-2; possibly TRBD1 for D (5 bases). Trimming removed 3 bases from V and 1 base from J, with 6 bases in between. Per germline, CDR1 MGHDK and CDR2 SYGVNS. The CDR3 consists of 14 residues. The DNA for the CDR3 is TGTGCCAGCAGTGATACAGGGAACACCGGGGAGCTGTTTTTT. It yields the protein CASSDTGNTGELFF.

This chain uses TRBV7-9 with TRBJ2-3; D call uncertain. The CDR3 is made up of 14 amino acids. Trimming stripped 4 bases from V and 4 bases from J, with 12 bases between. Germline loops: CDR1 SEHNR, CDR2 FQNEAQ (reference sequence). The DNA of the CDR3 is TGTGCCAGCAGCTCCCCTGCAGAGGCAGATACGCAGTATTTT. It specifies CASSSPAEADTQYF.

The chain uses TRBV6-5 and TRBJ2-1, with 8 bases matching TRBD2. The CDR3 covers 14 residues. Trimming removed 11 bases from V and 9 bases from J; junction bases left unmatched: 15. Germline V gives CDR1 MNHEY, CDR2 SVGAGI. The CDR3 sequence: CACRGSGSFSEQFF. The CDR3 DNA is TGTGCCTGCCGAGGGAGCGGGAGCTTTAGTGAGCAGTTCTTC.

The genes are TRBV6-5 and TRBJ1-1; the D is unclear. The CDR3 spans 13 residues. Trimming took off 5 bases at V and 1 base at J, with 8 bases between the two ends. Per the germline V gene, CDR1 is MNHEY and CDR2 is SVGAGI. CDR3 bases: TGTGCCAGCAGTCCCGGGAAGAACACTGAAGCTTTCTTT. It encodes CASSPGKNTEAFF.

V usage is TRBV28 and J usage is TRBJ2-3; 7 positions agree with TRBD2. After removal of 3 bases from V and 3 bases from J, the junction contained 3 bases not matched to a gene. Germline V gene lookup returns CDR1 MDHEN and CDR2 SYDVKM. The CDR3 runs 14 residues. CDR3 sequence (DNA): TGTGCCAGCAGTTTCACCGGGAGGACAGATACGCAGTATTTT. Residues: CASSFTGRTDTQYF.

CDR3 sequence: CASRKSRGTQYF. CDR3 nucleotide sequence: TGTGCCAGCAGAAAGAGCCGGGGAACGCAGTATTTT. This chain joins TRBV2 and TRBJ2-3, with D perhaps TRBD2 (5 bases). The CDR3 runs 12 residues. Germline V gene data show CDR1 as SNHLY and CDR2 as FYNNEI. V was pared by 6 bases and J by 9 bases, with 13 bases between.

This clone appeared many times. J is TRBJ2-2 and V is TRBV4-1, with 9 bases identical to TRBD1. The CDR3 covers 21 residues. V shed 4 bases and J 3 bases; nucleotides not matched to a gene: 21. The germline CDR1 and CDR2 sequences are MGHRA and YSYEKL. The chain's CDR3 is CASSRLIWGQGILRDTGELFF. CDR3 in DNA: TGCGCCAGCAGCCGTCTCATTTGGGGACAGGGTATTTTGCGGGACACCGGGGAGCTGTTTTTT.

This clone occurred a few times. V gene TRBV13 combines with J gene TRBJ1-5; possible D gene TRBD1, 6 bases. Looked up from germline, CDR1 is PRHDT and CDR2 is FYEKMQ (reference sequence). This CDR3 has 12 amino acids. V dropped 1 base and J dropped 9 bases, with 7 bases sitting between them. The CDR3 spells CASSLAQGPQHF. The CDR3 DNA reads as TGTGCCAGCAGCTTAGCACAGGGGCCCCAGCATTTT.

A single count supports this clone. This rearrangement joins TRBV4-3 to TRBJ2-1; D not resolved. Between the trimmed V and J ends, which lost 0 bases and 2 bases, there was a span of 11 bases. The CDR3 totals 16 residues. The germline gives CDR1 LGHNA, CDR2 YSLEER. CDR3 nucleotide sequence: TGCGCCAGCAGCCAAGATCAGGTCTCACCCTACAATGAGCAGTTCTTC. Its translation is CASSQDQVSPYNEQFF.

The rearrangement joins TRBV5-4 to TRBJ1-2, with D perhaps TRBD1 (5 bases). This CDR3 region has 16 residues. The germline gives CDR1 SGHNT, CDR2 YYREEE (reference sequence). V lost 4 bases and J lost 3, with 19 bases in between. The CDR3 bases are TGTGCCAGCAGCCGTCCGGGGGGGGTTAGGGACTATGGCTACACCTTC. Its protein is CASSRPGGVRDYGYTF.

The chain has TRBV6-5 and TRBJ2-5; TRBD1 matches 8 bases. Trimming removed 5 bases from V and 4 bases from J; junction bases left unmatched: 6. The CDR3 runs to 14 residues. CDR1 and CDR2 from the germline V gene are MNHEY and SVGAGI. CDR3 DNA: TGTGCCAGCAGTCAAACTACAGGGGGAGAGACCCAGTACTTC. It yields the protein CASSQTTGGETQYF.